This TCR beta chain was captured in a study of blood T cell repertoires in COVID-19. Study as a whole: COVID-19 samples, acute and convalescent, were from the United States, Italy and Spain.

Sequencing was performed with immunoSEQ multiplex PCR; in TCRdb, only in-frame clones are kept and a portion is missing. The data contain more than 150,000 clones, almost 85% of them singletons. Trimming at V came to 4 bases and at J to 11 bases, leaving 18 bases not matched to a gene. This CDR3 spans 17 amino acids. Per the germline V gene, CDR1 is PRHDT and CDR2 is FYEKMQ (reference sequence). The receptor was derived from a man aged 18 to 29 with active or convalescent COVID-19. Material for sequencing was peripheral blood. This sequence joins TRBV13 and TRBJ1-4; TRBD1 agrees at 8 bases. CDR3 residues: CASSYQTYRGKGEKLFF. As DNA, the CDR3 is TGTGCCAGCAGCTACCAGACGTACAGGGGGAAGGGGGAGAAACTGTTTTTT.